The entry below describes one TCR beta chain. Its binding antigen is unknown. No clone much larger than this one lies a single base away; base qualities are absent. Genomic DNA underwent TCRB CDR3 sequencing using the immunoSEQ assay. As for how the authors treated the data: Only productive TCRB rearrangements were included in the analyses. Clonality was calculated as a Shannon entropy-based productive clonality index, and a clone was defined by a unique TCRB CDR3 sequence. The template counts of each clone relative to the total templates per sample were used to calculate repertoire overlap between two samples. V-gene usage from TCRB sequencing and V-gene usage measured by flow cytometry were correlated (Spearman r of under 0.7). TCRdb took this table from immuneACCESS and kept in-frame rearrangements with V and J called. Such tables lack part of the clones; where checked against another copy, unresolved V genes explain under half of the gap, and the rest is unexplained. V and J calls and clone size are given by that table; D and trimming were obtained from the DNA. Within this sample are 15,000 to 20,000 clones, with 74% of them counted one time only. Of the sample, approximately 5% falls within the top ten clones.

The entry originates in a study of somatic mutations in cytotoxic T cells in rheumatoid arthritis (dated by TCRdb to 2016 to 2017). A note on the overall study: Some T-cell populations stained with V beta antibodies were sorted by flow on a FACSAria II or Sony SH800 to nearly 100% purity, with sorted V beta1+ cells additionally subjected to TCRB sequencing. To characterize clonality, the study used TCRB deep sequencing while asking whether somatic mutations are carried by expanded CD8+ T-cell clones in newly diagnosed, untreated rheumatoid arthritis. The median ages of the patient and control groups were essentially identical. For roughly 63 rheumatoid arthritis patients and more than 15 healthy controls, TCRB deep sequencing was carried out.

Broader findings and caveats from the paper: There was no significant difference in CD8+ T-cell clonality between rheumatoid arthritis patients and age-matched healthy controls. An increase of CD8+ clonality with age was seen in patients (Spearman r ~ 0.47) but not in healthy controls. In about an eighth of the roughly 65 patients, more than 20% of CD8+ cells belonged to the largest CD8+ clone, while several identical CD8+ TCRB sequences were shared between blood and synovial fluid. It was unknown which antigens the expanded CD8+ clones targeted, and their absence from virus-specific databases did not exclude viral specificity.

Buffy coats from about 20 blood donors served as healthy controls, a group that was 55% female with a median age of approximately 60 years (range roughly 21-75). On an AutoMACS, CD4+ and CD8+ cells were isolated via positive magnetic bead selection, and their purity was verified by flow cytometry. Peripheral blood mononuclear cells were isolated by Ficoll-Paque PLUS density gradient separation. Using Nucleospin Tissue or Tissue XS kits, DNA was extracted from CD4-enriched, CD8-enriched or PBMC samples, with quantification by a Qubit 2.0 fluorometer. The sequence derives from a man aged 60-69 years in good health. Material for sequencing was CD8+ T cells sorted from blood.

The CDR3 corresponds to CASSLGGFDQPQHF. The DNA sequence is TGTGCCAGCAGTTTAGGAGGGTTCGATCAGCCCCAGCATTTT. In this chain, TRBV27 is recombined with TRBJ1-5, with the D gene uncertain. V drops 2 bases and J drops 5 bases, leaving 10 bases in between. The CDR3, from cysteine to phenylalanine, totals 14 residues. Kept here is only the CDR3 DNA, which spans 42 bases and is read in frame from base 1. Based on the germline V gene (reference sequence), the CDR1 and CDR2 sequences are MNHEY and SMNVEV.